This TCR beta chain was sequenced in a study of identifying expanded T cells in peripheral blood. Findings of the study overall: Technical replicates showed approximately 1.2 changed clones; about 2 weeks about 16.4; four weeks 19.

Clones were read by immunoSEQ multiplex PCR, and TCRdb kept only the in-frame ones, dropping some. The sample contains about 80,000 clones, roughly 84% of which appear only once. Comment on this clone: What it binds is not known.

The J segment lost 2 bases and the V segment lost 3 bases, leaving 5 bases of the junction unmatched. This CDR3 is built from 17 residues. Looked up from germline, CDR1 is SGHVS and CDR2 is FNYEAQ. The chain recombines TRBV7-6 with TRBJ2-7; 15 bases map to TRBD2. Specimen: blood. The sequence was obtained from a person aged 18 to 69 in good health. The CDR3 DNA reads TGTGCCAGCAGCTTCTTGGGACTAGCGGGAGGAACCTACGAGCAGTACTTC. As protein: CASSFLGLAGGTYEQYF. The whole variable domain, remainder taken from reference TRBV7-6 and TRBJ2-7, is GAGVSQSPRYKVTKRGQDVALRCDPISGHVSLYWYRQALGQGPEFLTYFNYEAQQDKSGLPNDRFSAERPEGSISTLTIQRTEQRDSAMYRCASSFLGLAGGTYEQYFGPGTRLTVT.